This TCR beta chain was sequenced for a study of T-cell memory formation after mild COVID-19 (TCRdb year 2021). About the investigation overall: Most TCR sequence clusters were specific to one of the two donors. Longitudinal TCRalpha and TCRbeta repertoire sequencing tracked T-cell clones expanding and contracting after mild COVID-19 in a couple of donors. Two young, previously healthy adult volunteers made up the cohort, one male and one female. On the study overall, not on this receptor specifically: Some responding clones were detected in pre-infection memory, suggesting pre-existing cross-reactive memory T cells joined the SARS-CoV-2 response. Contracting CD4+ clones were located mainly in the CM and EM memory subsets, whereas CD8+ clones were found to be enriched in EMRA. Balanced CD4/CD8 phenotypes were observed for clones contracting from day 15 to 85, whereas a bias towards CD4+ was observed for a second wave of clones expanding from day 15 to 37. The study covered only a couple of mild cases, and larger cohorts including severe cases with pre-infection samples were considered necessary. The second-wave clones that peaked on day 37 were not confirmed to be SARS-CoV-2 specific.

PBMCs were isolated by Ficoll-Paque density gradient centrifugation. TCRdb lists the instrument as Illumina NovaSeq 6000. Using 5'RACE with constant-segment primers, TCRalpha and TCRbeta cDNA libraries were constructed, with sample barcodes and unique molecular identifiers added in the process. Trizol reagent was used to extract RNA from every sample. Amplification of the libraries took two PCR steps, and the second step added a second sample barcode plus Illumina TruSeq adapters. Libraries were sequenced on an Illumina NovaSeq with 2 x 150 bp paired-end reads. Per the original workflow: Reads were demultiplexed and collapsed into UMI-guided consensus sequences with migec v1.2.7. Using mixcr v2.1.11, the UMI consensuses were aligned to TRA and TRB V and J templates and assembled into clonotypes. A clonotype was counted as expanded or contracted only when both edgeR and NoisET called the clonotype significant, with the noise models trained on biological replicates. edgeR calls used a false discovery rate-adjusted p below 0.01 and a log2 fold-change threshold of 1. As an exploratory analysis of dynamics, PCA with hierarchical clustering was applied to max-normalized trajectories of the 1000 most abundant clonotypes. Each responding clone was given a CD4 or CD8 phenotype based on the CD4+ and CD8+ repertoires, which had been sequenced separately. TCRdb ran its own pipeline on the public reads, namely fastp trimming at Q25 and MiXCR clone calling, and kept in-frame beta chains. Records with the same CDR3 protein are collapsed into one entry carrying the most frequent genes and DNA. These V and J calls originate from TCRdb's pipeline instead of the authors' own analysis. The sample includes roughly 250,000 distinct CDR3 sequences, with around 17% observed a single time. Jointly, the top ten make up 22% of the sample.

This clonotype was recorded a few times. No cognate antigen has been identified for it. Qualities for individual bases were not recorded, and no much larger clone is one base off. This TCR derives from a man between 18 and 35 years old who had mild COVID-19 (a few samples of this study predate the infection). The sample titles of this study are shuffled in the database, so cell type and time point are left out; the donor was told from shared clones. Specimen: PBMCs or a T cell subset sorted from them (not recorded which).

The CDR3 region reads CSVEGETFGDSVFWYNEQFF. The DNA sequence reads TGCAGCGTTGAAGGGGAGACGTTTGGAGACAGCGTTTTTTGGTACAATGAGCAGTTCTTC. Recombination linked TRBV29-1 to TRBJ2-1, with the D call perhaps TRBD1 or TRBD2, as 5 bases match in each case. V is clipped by 1 base and J by 4 bases, and the sequence between their germline boundaries is 29 bases long. Via the germline V gene, CDR1 is SQVTM and CDR2 ANQGSEA. Reading from cysteine to phenylalanine, the CDR3 counts 20 amino acids. Left in the record is the CDR3 DNA by itself, 60 bases read in frame from the first base.